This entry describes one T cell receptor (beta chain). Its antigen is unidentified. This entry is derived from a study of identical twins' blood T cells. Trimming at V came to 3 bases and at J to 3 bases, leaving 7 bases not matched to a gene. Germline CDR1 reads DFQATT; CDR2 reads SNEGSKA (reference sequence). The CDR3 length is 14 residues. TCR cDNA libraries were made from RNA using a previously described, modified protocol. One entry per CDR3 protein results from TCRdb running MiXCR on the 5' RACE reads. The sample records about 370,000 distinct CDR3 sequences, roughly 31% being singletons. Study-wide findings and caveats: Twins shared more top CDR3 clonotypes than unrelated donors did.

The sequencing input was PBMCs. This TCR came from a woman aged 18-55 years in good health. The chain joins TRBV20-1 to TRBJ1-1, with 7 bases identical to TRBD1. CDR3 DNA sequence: TGCAGTGCTAGGGACAGGCTGGGGCACACTGAAGCTTTCTTT. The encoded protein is CSARDRLGHTEAFF.